The 4 T cell receptor beta chains below were found in one sample sequenced in a study of T cells after yellow fever vaccination. TCRdb itself ran the 5' RACE reads through MiXCR, one entry per CDR3 protein. Among 65,000 to 90,000 distinct CDR3 sequences listed, approximately 12% were seen once. The starting material was CD8+ T cells not binding an NS4B(214-222) dextramer, sorted from PBMCs, obtained approximately 20 days after the first yellow fever vaccination. These receptors were taken from a young man who received the YFV17D yellow fever vaccine.

This clonotype was counted only a few times. The chain joins TRBV5-5 to TRBJ1-1; D is undetermined. V lost 4 bases to trimming and J lost 4 bases, with 17 bases between them. Germline CDR1 is SGHKS and CDR2 is YYEKEE (reference sequence). CDR3 length: 15 amino acids. CDR3 residues: CASSPGPPGGTEAFF. The CDR3 nucleotides are TGTGCCAGCAGCCCTGGCCCTCCGGGTGGCACTGAAGCTTTCTTT.

This clonotype has just a few counts. This chain connects TRBV5-1 to TRBJ1-2; 12 bases are a match to TRBD1. Per the germline V gene, CDR1 is SGHRS and CDR2 is YFSETQ. Unmatched junction bases numbered 8, after V lost 0 bases and J lost 8 bases. This CDR3 region has 16 residues. CDR3 in amino acids: CASSLVAGQGADGYTF. DNA of the CDR3: TGCGCCAGCAGCTTGGTTGCGGGACAGGGGGCGGACGGCTACACCTTC.

This clonotype was seen only a few times. The rearrangement links TRBV4-2 to TRBJ2-1; 10 bases align to TRBD2. CDR3 length: 18 amino acids. Germline lookup yields CDR1 LGHNA and CDR2 YNFKEQ. V shed 0 bases, J shed 12 bases, and the junction held 17 bases outside the gene matches. The CDR3 DNA follows: TGTGCCAGCAGCCAAGATCTGGGGTTTACTAGCGGGGTCAAATCGCAGTTCTTC. It encodes CASSQDLGFTSGVKSQFF.

The rearrangement links TRBV4-3 to TRBJ2-6, with D uncertain. Trimming cost V 0 bases and J 0 bases, with 9 bases left between them. The length of the CDR3 is 17 residues. Germline CDR1 and CDR2: LGHNA and YSLEER. CDR3 sequence reads: CASSQDVSGSGANVLTF. CDR3 nucleotide sequence: TGCGCCAGCAGCCAAGATGTAAGTGGCTCTGGGGCCAACGTCCTGACTTTC.